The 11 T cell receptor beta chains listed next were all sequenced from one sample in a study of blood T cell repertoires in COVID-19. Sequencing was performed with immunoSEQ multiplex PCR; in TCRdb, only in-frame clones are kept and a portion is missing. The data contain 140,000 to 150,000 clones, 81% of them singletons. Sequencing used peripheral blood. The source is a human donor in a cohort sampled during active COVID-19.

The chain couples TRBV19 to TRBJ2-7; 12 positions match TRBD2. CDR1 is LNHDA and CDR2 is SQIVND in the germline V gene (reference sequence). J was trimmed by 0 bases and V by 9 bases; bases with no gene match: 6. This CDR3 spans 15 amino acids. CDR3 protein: CASTGLAGPSYEQYF. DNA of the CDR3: TGTGCCAGCACCGGACTAGCGGGACCCTCCTACGAGCAGTACTTC.

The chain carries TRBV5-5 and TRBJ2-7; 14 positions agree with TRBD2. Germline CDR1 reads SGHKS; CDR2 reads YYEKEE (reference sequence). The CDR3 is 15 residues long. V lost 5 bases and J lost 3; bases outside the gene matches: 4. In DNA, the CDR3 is TGTGCCAGCAGTCTCGGACTAGCGGGAGGCTACGAGCAGTACTTC. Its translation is CASSLGLAGGYEQYF.

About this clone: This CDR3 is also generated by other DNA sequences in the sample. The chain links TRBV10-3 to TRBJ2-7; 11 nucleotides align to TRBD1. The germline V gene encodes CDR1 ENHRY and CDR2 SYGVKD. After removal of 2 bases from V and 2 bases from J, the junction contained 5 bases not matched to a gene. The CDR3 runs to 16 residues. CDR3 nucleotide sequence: TGTGCCATCAGTGAGCCCGGACAGGGGGCCACCTACGAGCAGTACTTC. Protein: CAISEPGQGATYEQYF.

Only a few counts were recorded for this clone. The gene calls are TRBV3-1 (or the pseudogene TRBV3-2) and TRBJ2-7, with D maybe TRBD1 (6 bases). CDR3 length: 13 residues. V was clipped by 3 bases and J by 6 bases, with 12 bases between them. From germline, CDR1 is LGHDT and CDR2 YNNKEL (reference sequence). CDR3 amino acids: CASSHTGIGEQYF. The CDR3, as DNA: TGTGCCAGCAGCCACACAGGGATTGGCGAGCAGTACTTC.

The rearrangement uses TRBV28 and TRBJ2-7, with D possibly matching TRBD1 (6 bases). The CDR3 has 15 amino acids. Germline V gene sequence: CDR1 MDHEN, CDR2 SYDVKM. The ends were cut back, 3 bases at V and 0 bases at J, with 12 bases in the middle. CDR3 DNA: TGTGCCAGCAGTTTTCGAGACAGGTTCTCCTACGAGCAGTACTTC. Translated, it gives CASSFRDRFSYEQYF.

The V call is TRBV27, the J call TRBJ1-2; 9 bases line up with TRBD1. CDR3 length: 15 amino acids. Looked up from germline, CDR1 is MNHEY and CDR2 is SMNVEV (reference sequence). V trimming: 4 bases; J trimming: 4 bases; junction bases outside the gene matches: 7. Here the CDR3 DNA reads TGTGCCAGCAGTTCCACCGGGACAGGGACCTATGGCTACACCTTC. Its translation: CASSSTGTGTYGYTF.

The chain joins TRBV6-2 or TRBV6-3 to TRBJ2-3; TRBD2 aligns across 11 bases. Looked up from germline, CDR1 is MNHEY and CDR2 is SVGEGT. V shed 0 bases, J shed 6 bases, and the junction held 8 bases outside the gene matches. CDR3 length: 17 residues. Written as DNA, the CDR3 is TGTGCCAGCAGTTACTCGATGGCACTAGCGGGAGAGGATACGCAGTATTTT. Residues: CASSYSMALAGEDTQYF.

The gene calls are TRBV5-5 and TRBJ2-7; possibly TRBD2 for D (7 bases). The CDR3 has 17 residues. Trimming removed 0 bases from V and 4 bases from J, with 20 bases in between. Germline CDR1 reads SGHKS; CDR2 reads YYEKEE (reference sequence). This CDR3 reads CASSLVKGGRPDYEQYF. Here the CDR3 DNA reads TGTGCCAGCAGCTTGGTTAAGGGGGGGCGACCGGATTACGAGCAGTACTTC.

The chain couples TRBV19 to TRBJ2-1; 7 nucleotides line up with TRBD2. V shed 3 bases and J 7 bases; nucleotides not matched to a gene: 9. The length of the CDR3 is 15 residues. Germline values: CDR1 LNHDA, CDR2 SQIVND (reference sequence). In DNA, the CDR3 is TGTGCCAGTAGTATCGGCGGGAGTGGGGGGAATGAGCAGTTCTTC. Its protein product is CASSIGGSGGNEQFF.

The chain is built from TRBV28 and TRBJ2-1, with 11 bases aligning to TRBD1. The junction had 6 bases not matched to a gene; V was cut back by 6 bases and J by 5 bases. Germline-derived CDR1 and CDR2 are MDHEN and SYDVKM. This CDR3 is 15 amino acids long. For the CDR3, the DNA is TGTGCCAGCAGACCGGGACAGGGGGACAACAATGAGCAGTTCTTC. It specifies CASRPGQGDNNEQFF.

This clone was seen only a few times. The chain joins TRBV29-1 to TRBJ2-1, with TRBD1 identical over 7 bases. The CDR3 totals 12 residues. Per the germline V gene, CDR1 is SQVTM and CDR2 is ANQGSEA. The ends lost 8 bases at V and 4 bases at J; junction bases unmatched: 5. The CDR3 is CSTRQGYNEQFF. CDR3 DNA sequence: TGCAGCACGAGACAGGGTTACAATGAGCAGTTCTTC.